The 22 T cell receptor beta chains below were found in one sample sequenced in a study of blood T cell repertoires in COVID-19. The method was immunoSEQ multiplex PCR; TCRdb's version includes in-frame clones alone and lacks a portion of them. This table holds 140,000 to 150,000 clones, just under 85% found once. Material for sequencing was PBMCs or T cells enriched from blood (not recorded which). These receptor sequences come from a woman in her thirties or forties who had recovered from COVID-19.

This chain connects TRBV7-9 to TRBJ2-1; perhaps TRBD2 as D (5 bases). This CDR3 is 14 amino acids long. Between the trimmed V and J ends, which lost 8 bases and 7 bases, there was a span of 18 bases. Germline lookup yields CDR1 SEHNR and CDR2 FQNEAQ (reference sequence). The CDR3 sequence is CASPKGEGWNEQFF. Written as DNA, the CDR3 is TGTGCCAGCCCCAAAGGCGAGGGATGGAATGAGCAGTTCTTC.

This sequence joins TRBV24-1 and TRBJ2-5; a possible D gene is TRBD1 (6 bases). Germline V CDR1 and CDR2: KGHDR, SFDVKD. The CDR3 extends over 20 amino acids. With 7 bases removed from V and 4 bases from J, the gap between germline ends came to 33 bases. The CDR3 bases are TGTGCCACCAGAAGGCTTATCAACAGGGCCCAATTCTACGAGGGAGAGACCCAGTACTTC. This translates into CATRRLINRAQFYEGETQYF.

The chain recombines TRBV12-3 or TRBV12-4 with TRBJ1-3; D unclear. This CDR3 is built from 13 residues. V shed 6 bases and J shed 4 bases, with 10 bases lying between them. CDR3 region: CASSGNYGNTIYF. CDR3 sequence (DNA): TGTGCCAGCAGCGGTAACTACGGAAACACCATATATTTT.

V gene TRBV5-1 combines with J gene TRBJ2-7; 7 bases are a match to TRBD1. The CDR3 is 14 residues long. Germline V gene sequence: CDR1 SGHRS, CDR2 YFSETQ. V was clipped by 6 bases and J by 3 bases; unmatched bases: 9. This CDR3 is CASTYRGGDYEQYF. The CDR3 region has the DNA TGCGCCAGCACCTACAGGGGTGGAGACTACGAGCAGTACTTC. Drawing the rest from reference TRBV5-1 and TRBJ2-7, the complete variable domain is KAGVTQTPRYLIKTRGQQVTLSCSPISGHRSVSWYQQTPGQGLQFLFEYFSETQRNKGNFPGRFSGRQFSNSRSEMNVSTLELGDSALYLCASTYRGGDYEQYFGPGTRLTVT.

This chain links TRBV4-1 with TRBJ1-2, with 7 bases that match TRBD1. The V gene's germline CDR1 is MGHRA and CDR2 YSYEKL. The CDR3 is made up of 15 amino acids. The junction had 4 bases not matched to a gene; V was cut back by 1 base and J by 2 bases. The DNA for the CDR3 is TGCGCCAGCAGCCAAGGGGCAGGGGGGAACTATGGCTACACCTTC. Residues: CASSQGAGGNYGYTF.

V is TRBV5-6 and J is TRBJ2-1, with 7 positions matching TRBD2. The CDR3 length is 15 residues. The V gene's germline CDR1 is SGHDT and CDR2 YYEEEE. Trimming removed 5 bases from V and 5 bases from J; junction bases left unmatched: 10. The DNA of the CDR3 is TGTGCCAGCAGTTCAGCGGGGAGGTGGGACAATGAGCAGTTCTTC. This encodes CASSSAGRWDNEQFF.

This clone was observed a single time. The chain is built from TRBV6-5 and TRBJ2-1; TRBD2 is a possible D gene (6 bases). The CDR3 is 15 amino acids. Germline assignment: CDR1 MNHEY and CDR2 SVGAGI. Trimming took 5 bases from V and 5 from J, leaving 16 bases between them. CDR3 sequence (DNA): TGTGCCAGCAGTCTTACTAGCCTGGCCAACAATGAGCAGTTCTTC. It is translated as CASSLTSLANNEQFF.

The sample holds one count of this clone. The genes are TRBV9 and TRBJ2-3, with 7 bases matching TRBD2. The CDR3 is made up of 17 amino acids. The germline V gene has CDR1 SGDLS and CDR2 YYNGEE. V lost 0 bases to trimming and J lost 3 bases; unmatched junction nucleotides: 10. The CDR3 nucleotides are TGTGCCAGCAGCGTAGAGGCGGGCGGGAGTGAAACAGATACGCAGTATTTT. Amino acids: CASSVEAGGSETDTQYF. Filled out from reference TRBV9 and TRBJ2-3, the complete variable domain reads DSGVTQTPKHLITATGQRVTLRCSPRSGDLSVYWYQQSLDQGLQFLIQYYNGEERAKGNILERFSAQQFPDLHSELNLSSLELGDSALYFCASSVEAGGSETDTQYFGPGTRLTVL.

J is TRBJ2-1 and V is TRBV27, with TRBD2 matching 9 bases. The germline V gene encodes CDR1 MNHEY and CDR2 SMNVEV (reference sequence). The CDR3 sequence is 14 residues long. The junction had 4 bases not matched to a gene; V was cut back by 3 bases and J by 7 bases. The CDR3 sequence is CASSFGTSLNEQFF. In nucleotides, the CDR3 is TGTGCCAGCAGTTTCGGGACTAGCCTTAATGAGCAGTTCTTC.

Only one count was recorded for this clone. This chain joins TRBV5-1 and TRBJ2-1; 10 bases agree with TRBD1. V lost 3 bases and J lost 5; bases outside the gene matches: 14. The CDR3 is made up of 18 amino acids. Germline V gene lookup returns CDR1 SGHRS and CDR2 YFSETQ. CDR3 in amino acids: CASSSGSGTGVLNNEQFF. CDR3 nucleotides: TGCGCCAGCAGCTCGGGATCCGGGACAGGGGTCCTGAACAATGAGCAGTTCTTC.

This chain joins TRBV9 and TRBJ2-5, with TRBD1 identical over 9 bases. In germline, CDR1 is SGDLS, CDR2 YYNGEE. J gave up 5 bases and V 4 bases, and 12 bases lay outside the gene matches. This CDR3 comprises 16 residues. CDR3 protein: CASSFAGTGRPETQYF. CDR3 nucleotides: TGTGCCAGCAGCTTTGCCGGGACAGGGCGGCCCGAGACCCAGTACTTC.

This chain links TRBV12-3 or TRBV12-4 with TRBJ1-2; D remains unclear. The V end was cut by 5 bases, the J end by 6 bases, with 7 bases between. The CDR3 has 11 residues. The CDR3 reads CASSPFHGYTF. In DNA, the CDR3 is TGTGCCAGCAGTCCTTTTCATGGCTACACCTTC.

J is TRBJ2-3 and V is TRBV7-9; 12 bases map to TRBD2. This CDR3 has 18 amino acids. V lost 0 bases to trimming and J lost 2 bases; unmatched junction nucleotides: 6. Germline CDR1 SEHNR, CDR2 FQNEAQ (reference sequence). CDR3 DNA sequence: TGTGCCAGCAGCTTAGCGTCGACTAGCGGGGGCCTCACAGATACGCAGTATTTT. The encoded protein is CASSLASTSGGLTDTQYF. Filled out from reference TRBV7-9 and TRBJ2-3, the complete variable domain reads DTGVSQNPRHKITKRGQNVTFRCDPISEHNRLYWYRQTLGQGPEFLTYFQNEAQLEKSRLLSDRFSAERPKGSFSTLEIQRTEQGDSAMYLCASSLASTSGGLTDTQYFGPGTRLTVL.

This chain links TRBV5-1 with TRBJ1-5; D unclear. There are 14 residues in the CDR3. Germline V gene data show CDR1 as SGHRS and CDR2 as YFSETQ. Deletions cut 2 bases from V and 1 base from J, with 7 bases between. CDR3 coding DNA: TGCGCCAGCAGCTTAAGCGGGAGCAATCAGCCCCAGCATTTT. Protein: CASSLSGSNQPQHF.

The J gene is TRBJ1-2, the V gene TRBV5-1; D is unclear. The CDR3 runs to 12 residues. Germline CDR1 SGHRS, CDR2 YFSETQ. The V gene lost 4 bases and the J gene lost 6 bases, with 10 bases spanning the gap. The CDR3 spells CASSNFGDGYTF. In nucleotides, the CDR3 is TGCGCCAGCAGCAACTTCGGGGATGGCTACACCTTC.

J is TRBJ1-3 and V is TRBV6-5; 8 nucleotides line up with TRBD1. CDR1 MNHEY and CDR2 SVGAGI come from the germline V gene. Trimming at V came to 4 bases and at J to 2 bases, leaving 4 bases not matched to a gene. This CDR3 contains 15 residues. This CDR3 reads CASSFVQGAGNTIYF. CDR3 DNA: TGTGCCAGCAGTTTCGTACAGGGGGCTGGAAACACCATATATTTT.

CDR3 nucleotides: TGTGCCAGCAGCCAAGATGGGGTGACGGGACAGCACACCTTC. This sequence encodes CASSQDGVTGQHTF. This chain joins TRBV3-1 (or the pseudogene TRBV3-2) and TRBJ1-2; 7 bases are a match to TRBD1. V lost 0 bases, J lost 12 bases, and 10 bases stayed unmatched. Per germline, CDR1 LGHDT and CDR2 YNNKEL (reference sequence). The CDR3 loop spans 14 amino acids.

The rearrangement uses TRBV2 and TRBJ1-3; D is possibly TRBD1 (5 bases). The V and J ends lost 4 bases and 0 bases respectively, with 10 bases between them. The length of the CDR3 is 15 residues. Germline lookup yields CDR1 SNHLY and CDR2 FYNNEI. For the CDR3, the DNA is TGTGCCAGCAGTGCTCGCCAGGGCTCTGGAAACACCATATATTTT. Translation: CASSARQGSGNTIYF. The variable domain in full, completed from reference TRBV2 and TRBJ1-3, reads EPEVTQTPSHQVTQMGQEVILRCVPISNHLYFYWYRQILGQKVEFLVSFYNNEISEKSEIFDDQFSVERPDGSNFTLKIRSTKLEDSAMYFCASSARQGSGNTIYFGEGSWLTVV.

The CDR3 reads CASTLNVPQHF. For the CDR3, the DNA is TGTGCCAGCACCCTTAATGTGCCCCAGCATTTT. The chain uses TRBV5-8 and TRBJ1-5; the D is unclear. The V gene's germline CDR1 is SGHTS and CDR2 YDEGEE. V shed 6 bases and J shed 9 bases, with 10 bases lying between them. CDR3 size: 11 residues.

V usage is TRBV7-9 and J usage is TRBJ2-7, with TRBD1 matching 11 bases. This CDR3 spans 14 amino acids. CDR1 and CDR2 (germline): SEHNR, FQNEAQ (reference sequence). J was trimmed by 5 bases and V by 7 bases; bases with no gene match: 7. The CDR3 reads CASTLDRGLHEQYF. CDR3 bases: TGTGCCAGCACCCTGGACAGGGGGCTTCACGAGCAGTACTTC.

In this sample, this clone turned up once. The chain has TRBV19 and TRBJ2-3, with 9 bases that match TRBD1. This CDR3 has 15 amino acids. CDR1 is LNHDA, CDR2 SQIVND, per germline (reference sequence). V shed 5 bases, J shed 8 bases, and the junction held 11 bases outside the gene matches. The CDR3 DNA sequence: TGTGCCAGTAGTCAATCAGGACAGGGGAGTGGTACGCAGTATTTT. Translated: CASSQSGQGSGTQYF.

The gene calls are TRBV29-1 and TRBJ1-1; weak D call: TRBD1 (6 bases). Germline V gives CDR1 SQVTM, CDR2 ANQGSEA. The germline V and J ends were trimmed by 4 bases and 1 base, with 10 bases remaining between them. The CDR3 sequence is 13 residues long. This CDR3 is CSVGRGANTEAFF. CDR3 DNA: TGCAGCGTTGGTCGGGGGGCGAACACTGAAGCTTTCTTT.